The rows below give T cell receptor beta chains drawn from one sample of a study of blood T cell repertoires in COVID-19. TCRdb's table, derived via immunoSEQ multiplex PCR, lists solely in-frame clones and lacks some. Here the sample spans 150,000 or so clones, more than 70% being singletons. The sample taken for sequencing was peripheral blood. The source is a man between 60 and 75 years old with active or convalescent COVID-19. Each CDR3 is given with its conserved first and last residue. The D gene is left open where the match is weak. Not every row has a clone size; where given, it reads once, few, many or a size class.

- TRBJ2-7 13 TRBV28 once CATQVKAGYEQYF TGTGCTACCCAGGTGAAGGCCGGTTACGAGCAGTACTTC
TRBD1 TRBJ1-2 16 TRBV10-3 few CAISGRGQGEHYGYTF TGTGCCATCAGTGGACGGGGACAGGGAGAGCACTATGGCTACACCTTC
- TRBJ2-1 13 TRBV18 - CASSPQLKNEQFF TGTGCCAGCTCACCACAGCTAAAGAATGAGCAGTTCTTC
TRBD1 TRBJ2-7 14 TRBV19 few CASTPGQGTYEQYF TGTGCCAGTACCCCGGGACAGGGAACCTACGAGCAGTACTTC
TRBD2 TRBJ2-1 15 TRBV5-1 few CASSLLERESGEQFF TGCGCCAGCAGCTTGTTGGAGCGGGAGTCAGGTGAGCAGTTCTTC
TRBD2 TRBJ2-1 20 TRBV7-6 - CASSRFGSGRSESSYNEQFF TGTGCCAGCAGCAGGTTTGGTAGCGGGAGGTCTGAAAGCTCCTACAATGAGCAGTTCTTC
TRBD1 TRBJ2-2 15 TRBV10-3 - CAISLGQGSAGELFF TGTGCCATCAGCCTCGGACAGGGATCTGCCGGGGAGCTGTTTTTT
TRBD2 TRBJ2-3 16 TRBV5-1 - CASSSQLAGSTDTQYF TGCGCCAGCAGCTCCCAGCTAGCGGGTAGCACAGATACGCAGTATTTT
TRBD1 TRBJ2-7 15 TRBV18 - CASSPGGTGDYEQYF TGTGCCAGCTCACCAGGCGGGACAGGGGACTACGAGCAGTACTTC
TRBD1 TRBJ2-2 16 TRBV9 - CASSPRDRGPTGELFF TGTGCCAGCAGCCCCCGGGACAGGGGTCCCACCGGGGAGCTGTTTTTT
TRBD2 TRBJ2-5 13 TRBV2 - CASGAGGQETQYF TGTGCCAGCGGGGCGGGAGGACAAGAGACCCAGTACTTC
TRBD2 TRBJ2-7 14 TRBV29-1 - CSVRLAGGVDEQYF TGCAGCGTTAGACTAGCGGGAGGAGTAGACGAGCAGTACTTC
- TRBJ1-3 14 TRBV10-3 - CAISEGSSGNTIYF TGTGCCATCAGTGAGGGCAGCTCTGGAAACACCATATATTTT
TRBD2 TRBJ2-1 16 TRBV19 - CASNEVGSGGFHEQFF TGTGCCAGTAACGAAGTGGGTTCGGGAGGGTTCCATGAGCAGTTCTTC
TRBD1 TRBJ2-7 14 TRBV2 - CASSVDRGNYEQYF TGTGCCAGCAGTGTGGACAGGGGTAACTACGAGCAGTACTTC
TRBD2 TRBJ2-3 16 TRBV6-1 - CASSAPPAGGPDTQYF TGTGCCAGCAGTGCCCCTCCGGCGGGAGGCCCAGATACGCAGTATTTT
- TRBJ2-7 11 TRBV11-2 - CASSLGAVQYF TGTGCCAGCAGCTTAGGCGCGGTGCAGTACTTC
- TRBJ1-1 15 TRBV5-1 - CASSVTAGTGAEAFF TGCGCCAGCAGCGTAACAGCCGGGACTGGCGCTGAAGCTTTCTTT
- TRBJ2-5 14 TRBV7-9 - CASRSTVPRETQYF TGTGCCAGCAGATCGACAGTGCCAAGAGAAACCCAGTACTTC
TRBD1 TRBJ2-3 15 TRBV6-5 - CASTRTGLDTDTQYF TGTGCCAGCACGCGGACAGGGCTGGACACAGATACGCAGTATTTT
TRBD1 TRBJ1-6 15 TRBV5-6 - CASSWPGQYNSPLHF TGTGCCAGCAGCTGGCCGGGACAGTATAATTCACCCCTCCACTTT
- TRBJ1-2 15 TRBV7-9 - CASSFVPGRPGSYTF TGTGCCAGCAGCTTTGTTCCCGGTCGGCCAGGGAGCTACACCTTC
- TRBJ1-1 11 TRBV28 - CASGFYTEAFF TGTGCTTCAGGTTTTTACACTGAAGCTTTCTTT
- TRBJ2-1 11 TRBV5-4 - CASSFSLEQFF TGTGCCAGCAGCTTCAGTCTGGAGCAGTTCTTC
- TRBJ2-7 15 TRBV4-2 - CASSQAGQGIVEQYF TGTGCCAGCAGCCAGGCTGGGCAGGGGATCGTCGAGCAGTACTTC
- TRBJ1-1 14 TRBV27 - CASSPLGGGTEAFF TGTGCCAGCAGTCCCCTCGGGGGAGGGACTGAAGCTTTCTTT
- TRBJ2-1 15 TRBV9 - CASSAPYSSYNEQFF TGTGCCAGCAGCGCCCCGTACAGCTCCTACAATGAGCAGTTCTTC
- TRBJ2-7 14 TRBV28 - CASDGHTGREEQYF TGTGCCAGCGACGGACATACAGGGAGGGAAGAGCAGTACTTC
TRBD2 TRBJ2-3 17 TRBV28 - CASPPLGSGASTDTQYF TGTGCCAGCCCTCCTCTTGGCAGCGGGGCTAGCACAGATACGCAGTATTTT
TRBD1 TRBJ2-2 16 TRBV7-2 - CASSYRTGLNTGELFF TGTGCCAGCAGCTACAGGACAGGACTGAACACCGGGGAGCTGTTTTTT
TRBD1 TRBJ2-7 15 TRBV4-3 - CASSWDRGLSYEQYF TGCGCCAGCAGCTGGGACAGGGGCCTCTCCTACGAGCAGTACTTC
- TRBJ2-7 12 TRBV18 - CASSPGTYEQYF TGTGCCAGCTCACCCGGGACATACGAGCAGTACTTC
- TRBJ2-2 12 TRBV9 medium-sized CASSVATGELFF TGTGCCAGCAGCGTAGCTACCGGGGAGCTGTTTTTT
- TRBJ2-3 15 TRBV10-1 few CASTYSLRVSDTQYF TGCGCCAGCACCTACAGTCTCAGGGTTTCAGATACGCAGTATTTT
TRBD1 TRBJ2-7 15 TRBV4-3 - CASSQDRSDRAFQYF TGCGCCAGCAGCCAAGACCGGAGCGACAGGGCGTTCCAGTACTTC
TRBD1 TRBJ1-1 15 TRBV11-2 - CASSLGQGLGTEAFF TGTGCCAGCAGCTTAGGACAGGGGTTAGGCACTGAAGCTTTCTTT
- TRBJ1-4 14 TRBV28 - CASSLGGRREKLFF TGTGCCAGCAGTTTGGGGGGGCGACGGGAAAAACTGTTTTTT
- TRBJ2-2 17 TRBV4-1 once CASSQVARDQNTGELFF TGCGCCAGCAGCCAAGTGGCGCGGGACCAGAACACCGGGGAGCTGTTTTTT
- TRBJ1-1 13 TRBV19 - CASSIPGGPEAFF TGTGCCAGTAGTATCCCCGGGGGACCTGAAGCTTTCTTT
- TRBJ1-5 16 TRBV28 once CASSFESGFGNQPQHF TGTGCCAGCAGTTTCGAATCCGGGTTCGGCAATCAGCCCCAGCATTTT
TRBD2 TRBJ2-7 15 TRBV2 - CASSEVAGGLGEQYF TGTGCCAGCAGTGAAGTTGCGGGAGGCTTAGGGGAGCAGTACTTC
- TRBJ2-4 11 TRBV20-1 - CSAIRRDIQYF TGCAGTGCCATTAGACGGGACATTCAGTACTTC
- TRBJ1-5 14 TRBV7-3 - CASSLTGEGQPQHF TGTGCCAGCAGCTTAACCGGGGAGGGCCAGCCCCAGCATTTT
- TRBJ1-2 14 TRBV19 - CASSPPTGYYGYTF TGTGCCAGTAGTCCCCCGACAGGCTACTATGGCTACACCTTC
- TRBJ2-1 13 TRBV6-6 once CASRWGGINEQFF TGTGCCAGCAGGTGGGGCGGGATCAATGAGCAGTTCTTC
- TRBJ1-2 13 TRBV18 - CASSPPSGYGYTF TGTGCCAGCTCACCACCATCGGGGTACGGCTACACCTTC
TRBD2 TRBJ2-2 15 TRBV10-3 - CAIRLAGGDTGELFF TGTGCCATCAGACTAGCGGGAGGGGACACCGGGGAGCTGTTTTTT
- TRBJ1-6 15 TRBV7-6 - CASTPRSANNSPLHF TGTGCCAGCACCCCGAGGAGTGCAAATAATTCACCCCTCCACTTT